This T cell receptor beta chain was found in a study of T-cell memory formation after mild COVID-19 (dated by TCRdb to 2020 to 2022). Looking at the study overall: Most TCR sequence clusters were specific to one of the two donors. In a couple of donors, T-cell clones that expanded and contracted after mild COVID-19 were tracked by sequencing TCRalpha and TCRbeta repertoires over time. Two young, previously healthy adult volunteers, one female and one male, were included in the cohort.

The trim is 1 base for V and 0 bases for J, with a gap of 14 bases between the germline ends. From the germline V gene, CDR1 is SGHAT and CDR2 is FQNNGV. The CDR3 sequence holds 17 residues, the cysteine and phenylalanine included. Solely the CDR3 DNA is kept, with 51 bases framed from the first base. Ficoll-Paque density gradient centrifugation was the method used to isolate PBMCs. Results and caveats for the whole study, not just this receptor: The second-wave clones that peaked on day 37 were not confirmed to be SARS-CoV-2 specific. Clones contracting from day 15 to 85 had balanced CD4/CD8 phenotypes, while a second wave expanding from day 15 to 37 was biased towards CD4+. The detection of some responding clones in pre-infection memory suggests that pre-existing cross-reactive memory T cells joined the SARS-CoV-2 response. Contracting CD4+ clones turned up mainly in the CM and EM memory subsets, whereas EMRA was where CD8+ clones were enriched. Only a couple of mild cases were covered by the study, and larger cohorts that include severe cases with pre-infection samples were considered necessary.

Comments on this clonotype: The antigen this receptor binds is unknown. One base away there is no much larger clone; base qualities are not given.

TCRdb shows the sequencer as Illumina NovaSeq 6000. TCRalpha and TCRbeta cDNA libraries were built by 5'RACE with constant-segment primers, adding sample barcodes and unique molecular identifiers. RNA was extracted from every sample with Trizol reagent. Amplification of the libraries took two PCR steps, and the second step added a second sample barcode plus Illumina TruSeq adapters. Sequencing of the libraries was done on an Illumina NovaSeq, producing 2 x 150 bp paired-end reads. The original pipeline was this. With migec v1.2.7, reads were demultiplexed and then collapsed into UMI-guided consensus sequences. Using mixcr v2.1.11, the UMI consensuses were aligned to TRA and TRB V and J templates and assembled into clonotypes. A clonotype was counted as expanded or contracted only if both edgeR and NoisET called the change significant, with noise models trained on biological replicates. For edgeR calls, the thresholds were a false discovery rate-adjusted p below 0.01 and a log2 fold-change of 1. As an exploratory analysis of dynamics, PCA with hierarchical clustering was applied to max-normalized trajectories of the 1000 most abundant clonotypes. Separately sequenced CD4+ and CD8+ repertoires were used to assign the CD4 or CD8 phenotype of responding clones. The public reads were run again by TCRdb, first through fastp at Q25 and then through MiXCR, and only productive beta chains were kept. Entries that share a CDR3 protein sequence are merged under the most common genes and DNA. TCRdb, not the authors, supplied the V and J calls. Here the sample has around 200,000 distinct CDR3 sequences; around 18% occur a single time. The ten biggest clones cover roughly 4% of the sample.

The clonotype originates from a man aged 18-30 years who had mild COVID-19 (a few samples of this study predate the infection). The sample titles of this study are shuffled in the database, so cell type and time point are left out; the donor was told from shared clones. The sample taken for sequencing was PBMCs or a T cell subset sorted from them (not recorded which). The rearranged chain carries TRBV11-2 and TRBJ2-3; the D gene cannot be resolved reliably. The CDR3 protein is CASSLAPRSLSTDTQYF. The sequence in DNA is TGTGCCAGCAGCTTAGCCCCCCGGAGTCTTAGCACAGATACGCAGTATTTT.